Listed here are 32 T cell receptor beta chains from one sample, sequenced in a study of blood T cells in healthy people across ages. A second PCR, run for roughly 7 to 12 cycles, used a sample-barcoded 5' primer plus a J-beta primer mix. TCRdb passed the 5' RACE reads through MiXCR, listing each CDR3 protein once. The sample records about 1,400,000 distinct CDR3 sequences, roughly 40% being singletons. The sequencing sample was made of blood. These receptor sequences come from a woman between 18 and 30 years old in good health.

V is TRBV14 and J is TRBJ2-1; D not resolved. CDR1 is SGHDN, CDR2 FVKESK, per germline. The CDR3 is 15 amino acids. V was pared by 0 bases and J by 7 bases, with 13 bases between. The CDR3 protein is CASSQDLGSANEQFF. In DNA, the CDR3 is TGTGCCAGCAGCCAAGATCTTGGCTCTGCAAATGAGCAGTTCTTC. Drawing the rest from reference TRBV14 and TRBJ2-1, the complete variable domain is EAGVTQFPSHSVIEKGQTVTLRCDPISGHDNLYWYRRVMGKEIKFLLHFVKESKQDESGMPNNRFLAERTGGTYSTLKVQPAELEDSGVYFCASSQDLGSANEQFFGPGTRLTVL.

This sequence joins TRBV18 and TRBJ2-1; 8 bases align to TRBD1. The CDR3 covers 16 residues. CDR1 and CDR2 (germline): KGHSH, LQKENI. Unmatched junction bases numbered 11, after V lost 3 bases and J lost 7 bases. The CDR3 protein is CASSPRTGRNENEQFF. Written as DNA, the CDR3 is TGTGCCAGCTCACCCCGGACAGGGAGGAATGAAAATGAGCAGTTCTTC.

The CDR3: CASTDELGLHNEQFF. In DNA, the CDR3 is TGTGCCAGCACGGATGAGCTAGGGCTCCACAATGAGCAGTTCTTC. The chain recombines TRBV2 with TRBJ2-1; no clear D. This CDR3 has 15 amino acids. Germline V gene sequence: CDR1 SNHLY, CDR2 FYNNEI. V gave up 7 bases and J gave up 5 bases, with 18 bases separating them.

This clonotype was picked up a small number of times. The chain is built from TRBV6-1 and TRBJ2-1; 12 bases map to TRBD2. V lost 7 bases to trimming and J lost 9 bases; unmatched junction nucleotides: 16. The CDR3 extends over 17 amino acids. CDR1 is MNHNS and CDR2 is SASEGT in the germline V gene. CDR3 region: CASTFGLAGMGSGEQFF. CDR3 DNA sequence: TGTGCCAGCACCTTCGGACTAGCGGGAATGGGATCGGGTGAGCAGTTCTTC.

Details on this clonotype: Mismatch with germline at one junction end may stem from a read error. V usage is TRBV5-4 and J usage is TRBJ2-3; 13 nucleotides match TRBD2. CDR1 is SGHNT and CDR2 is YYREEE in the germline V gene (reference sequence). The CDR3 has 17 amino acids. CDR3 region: CASSSTSGRAEGDSQYF. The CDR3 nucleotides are TGTGCCAGCAGCTCCACTAGCGGGAGGGCCGAGGGAGATTCGCAGTATTTT.

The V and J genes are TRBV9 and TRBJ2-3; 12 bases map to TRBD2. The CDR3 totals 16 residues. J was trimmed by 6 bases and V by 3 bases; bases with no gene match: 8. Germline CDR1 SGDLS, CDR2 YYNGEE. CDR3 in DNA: TGTGCCAGCAGCGACCGACTAGCGGGGGTATGGGATACGCAGTATTTT. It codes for CASSDRLAGVWDTQYF.

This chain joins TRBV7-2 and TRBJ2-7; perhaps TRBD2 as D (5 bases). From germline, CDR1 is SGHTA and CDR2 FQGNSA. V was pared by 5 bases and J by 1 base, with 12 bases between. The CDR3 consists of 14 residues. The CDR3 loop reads CASSMDWGSYEQYF. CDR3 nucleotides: TGTGCCAGCAGCATGGACTGGGGTTCCTACGAGCAGTACTTC. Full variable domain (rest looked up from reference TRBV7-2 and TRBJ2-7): GAGVSQSPSNKVTEKGKDVELRCDPISGHTALYWYRQSLGQGLEFLIYFQGNSAPDKSGLPSDRFSAERTGGSVSTLTIQRTQQEDSAVYLCASSMDWGSYEQYFGPGTRLTVT.

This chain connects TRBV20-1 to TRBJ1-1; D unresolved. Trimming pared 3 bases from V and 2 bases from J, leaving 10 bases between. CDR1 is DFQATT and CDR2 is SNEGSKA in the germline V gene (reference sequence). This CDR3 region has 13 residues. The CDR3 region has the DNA TGCAGTGCTAGCGGGGAGTCCAACACTGAAGCTTTCTTT. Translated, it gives CSASGESNTEAFF.

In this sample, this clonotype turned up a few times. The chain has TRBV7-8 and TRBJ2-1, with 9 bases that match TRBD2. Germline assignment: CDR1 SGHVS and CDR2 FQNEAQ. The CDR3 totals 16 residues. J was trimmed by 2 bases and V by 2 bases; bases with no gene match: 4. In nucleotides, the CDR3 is TGTGCCAGCAGCTTATTAGCGGGAGCCACCTACAATGAGCAGTTCTTC. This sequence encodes CASSLLAGATYNEQFF.

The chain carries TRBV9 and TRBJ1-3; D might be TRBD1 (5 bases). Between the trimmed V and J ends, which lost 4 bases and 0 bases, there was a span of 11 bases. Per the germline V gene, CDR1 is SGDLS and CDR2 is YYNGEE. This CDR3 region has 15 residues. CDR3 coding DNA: TGTGCCAGCAGCAGACAGCCCTTCTCTGGAAACACCATATATTTT. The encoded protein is CASSRQPFSGNTIYF.

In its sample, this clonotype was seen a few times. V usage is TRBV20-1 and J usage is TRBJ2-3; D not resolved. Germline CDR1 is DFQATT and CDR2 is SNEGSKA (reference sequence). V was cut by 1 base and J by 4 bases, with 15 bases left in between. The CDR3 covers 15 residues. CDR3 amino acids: CSARVGIIPPDTQYF. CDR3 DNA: TGCAGTGCTAGAGTGGGGATTATCCCGCCAGATACGCAGTATTTT.

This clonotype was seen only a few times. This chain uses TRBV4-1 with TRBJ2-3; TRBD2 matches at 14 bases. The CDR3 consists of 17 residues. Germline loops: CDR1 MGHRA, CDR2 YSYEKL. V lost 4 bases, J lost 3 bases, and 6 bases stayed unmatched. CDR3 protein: CASSLRTSGGLTDTQYF. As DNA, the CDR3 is TGCGCCAGCAGCCTCCGGACTAGCGGGGGGTTAACAGATACGCAGTATTTT.

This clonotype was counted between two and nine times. This CDR3 is CAISDLGGWGNYGYTF. As DNA, the CDR3 is TGTGCCATCAGTGACCTGGGCGGATGGGGAAACTATGGCTACACCTTC. The chain uses TRBV10-3 and TRBJ1-2; D is unresolved. Trimming removed 3 bases from V and 2 bases from J, with 16 bases in between. From germline, CDR1 is ENHRY and CDR2 SYGVKD. The CDR3 has 16 residues.

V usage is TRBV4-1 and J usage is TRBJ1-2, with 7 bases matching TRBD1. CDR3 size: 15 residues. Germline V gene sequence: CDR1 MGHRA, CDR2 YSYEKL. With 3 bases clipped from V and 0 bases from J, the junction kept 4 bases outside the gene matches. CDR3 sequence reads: CASSHQTGPNYGYTF. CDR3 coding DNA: TGCGCCAGCAGCCACCAGACAGGGCCTAACTATGGCTACACCTTC.

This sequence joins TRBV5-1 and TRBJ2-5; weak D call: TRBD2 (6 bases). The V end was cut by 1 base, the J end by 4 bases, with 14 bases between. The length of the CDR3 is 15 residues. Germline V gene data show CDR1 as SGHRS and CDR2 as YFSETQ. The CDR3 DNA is TGCGCCAGCAGCTTGACCTCGACTAGTGGAGAGACCCAGTACTTC. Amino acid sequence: CASSLTSTSGETQYF.

The CDR3 DNA follows: TGCGCCAGCAGCTTGGCCGTGGAGGGACGCTATGGCTACACCTTC. Its translation is CASSLAVEGRYGYTF. This chain links TRBV5-1 with TRBJ1-2, with D possibly being TRBD1 (5 bases). CDR1 and CDR2 (germline): SGHRS, YFSETQ. Deletions cut 0 bases from V and 4 bases from J, with 13 bases between. CDR3 length: 15 residues. The variable domain in full, completed from reference TRBV5-1 and TRBJ1-2, reads KAGVTQTPRYLIKTRGQQVTLSCSPISGHRSVSWYQQTPGQGLQFLFEYFSETQRNKGNFPGRFSGRQFSNSRSEMNVSTLELGDSALYLCASSLAVEGRYGYTFGSGTRLTVV.

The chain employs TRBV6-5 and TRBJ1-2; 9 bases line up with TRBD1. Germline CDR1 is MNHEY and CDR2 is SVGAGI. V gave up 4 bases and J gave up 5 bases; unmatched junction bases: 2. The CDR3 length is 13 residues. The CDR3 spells CASSWDREYGYTF. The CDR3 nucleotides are TGTGCCAGCAGTTGGGACAGGGAATATGGCTACACCTTC.

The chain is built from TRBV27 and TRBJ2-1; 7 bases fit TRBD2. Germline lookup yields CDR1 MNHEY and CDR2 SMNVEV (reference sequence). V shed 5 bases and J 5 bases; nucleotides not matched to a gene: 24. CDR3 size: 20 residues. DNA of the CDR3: TGTGCCAGCAGTAACCCCCTGCAGTATACGGCGGGAGTGGTGCACAATGAGCAGTTCTTC. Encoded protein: CASSNPLQYTAGVVHNEQFF.

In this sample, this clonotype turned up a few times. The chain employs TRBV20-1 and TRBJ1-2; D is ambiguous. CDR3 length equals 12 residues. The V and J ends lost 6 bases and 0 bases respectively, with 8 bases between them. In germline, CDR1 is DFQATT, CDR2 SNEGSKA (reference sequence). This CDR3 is CSALIPNYGYTF. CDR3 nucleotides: TGCAGTGCGCTTATTCCTAACTATGGCTACACCTTC.

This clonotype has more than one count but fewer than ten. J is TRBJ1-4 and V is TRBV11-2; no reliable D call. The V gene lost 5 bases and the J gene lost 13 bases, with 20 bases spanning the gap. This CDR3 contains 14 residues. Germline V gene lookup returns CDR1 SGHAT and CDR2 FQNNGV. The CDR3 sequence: CASSPDGAGIRLFF. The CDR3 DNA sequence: TGTGCCAGCAGCCCCGACGGAGCCGGAATAAGACTGTTTTTT. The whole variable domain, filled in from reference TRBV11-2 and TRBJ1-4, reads EAGVAQSPRYKIIEKRQSVAFWCNPISGHATLYWYQQILGQGPKLLIQFQNNGVVDDSQLPKDRFSAERLKGVDSTLKIQPAKLEDSAVYLCASSPDGAGIRLFFGSGTQLSVL.

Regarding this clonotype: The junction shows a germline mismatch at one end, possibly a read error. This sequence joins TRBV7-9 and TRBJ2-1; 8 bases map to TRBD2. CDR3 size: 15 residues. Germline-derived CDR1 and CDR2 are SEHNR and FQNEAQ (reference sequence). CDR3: CASSPSGGTYSEQFF. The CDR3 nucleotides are TGTGCCAGCAGCCCCAGCGGGGGAACGTACAGTGAGCAGTTCTTC.

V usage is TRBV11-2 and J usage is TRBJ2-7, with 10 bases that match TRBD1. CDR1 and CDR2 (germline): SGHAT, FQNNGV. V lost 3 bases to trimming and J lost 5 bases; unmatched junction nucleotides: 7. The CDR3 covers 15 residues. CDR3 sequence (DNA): TGTGCCAGCAGCTTCTCCGGACAGGGGGTCAACGAGCAGTACTTC. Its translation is CASSFSGQGVNEQYF.

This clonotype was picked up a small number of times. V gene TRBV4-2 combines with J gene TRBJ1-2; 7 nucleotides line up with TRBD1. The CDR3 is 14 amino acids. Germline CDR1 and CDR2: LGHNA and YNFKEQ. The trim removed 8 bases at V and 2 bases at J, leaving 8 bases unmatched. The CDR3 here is CASGTGVNNYGYTF. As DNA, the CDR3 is TGTGCCAGCGGTACAGGGGTCAACAACTATGGCTACACCTTC.

Here the CDR3 reads CSAGPGHGDQPQHF. The CDR3 nucleotides are TGCAGTGCGGGGCCGGGGCACGGAGATCAGCCCCAGCATTTT. The rearrangement joins TRBV20-1 to TRBJ1-5; TRBD1 is a possible D gene (5 bases). Germline V gene lookup returns CDR1 DFQATT and CDR2 SNEGSKA (reference sequence). This CDR3 has 14 amino acids. V was clipped by 6 bases and J by 5 bases, with 17 bases between them.

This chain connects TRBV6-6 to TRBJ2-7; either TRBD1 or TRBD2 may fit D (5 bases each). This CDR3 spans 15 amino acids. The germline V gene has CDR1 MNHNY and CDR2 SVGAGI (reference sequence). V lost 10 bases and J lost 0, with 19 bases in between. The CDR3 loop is CATSPVAGSSYEQYF. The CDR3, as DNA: TGTGCCACCAGCCCCGTGGCAGGGAGCTCCTACGAGCAGTACTTC.

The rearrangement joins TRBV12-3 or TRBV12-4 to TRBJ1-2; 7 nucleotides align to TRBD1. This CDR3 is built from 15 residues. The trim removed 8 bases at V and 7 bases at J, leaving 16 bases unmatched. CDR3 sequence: CASRTRGRGAAGYTF. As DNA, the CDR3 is TGTGCCAGCCGAACAAGGGGGCGGGGGGCCGCTGGCTACACCTTC.

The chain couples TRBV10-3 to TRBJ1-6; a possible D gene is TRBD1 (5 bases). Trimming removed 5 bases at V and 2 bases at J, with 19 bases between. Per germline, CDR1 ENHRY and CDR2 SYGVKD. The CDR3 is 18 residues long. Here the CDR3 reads CAISNPGGGRTYNSPLHF. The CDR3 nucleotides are TGTGCCATCAGTAACCCGGGTGGGGGTAGGACCTATAATTCACCCCTCCACTTT.

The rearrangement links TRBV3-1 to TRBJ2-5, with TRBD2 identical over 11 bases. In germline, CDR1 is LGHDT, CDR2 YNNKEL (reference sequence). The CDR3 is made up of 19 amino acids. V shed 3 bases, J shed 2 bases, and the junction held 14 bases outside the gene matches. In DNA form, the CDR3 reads TGTGCCAGCAGCCATTGGGCTAGCGGGGGGCCCGGATCACAAGAGACCCAGTACTTC. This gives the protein CASSHWASGGPGSQETQYF.

The CDR3 nucleotides read TGTGCCGCTGGGGGTCCTGAGCAGTACTTC. Translated: CAAGGPEQYF. The chain uses TRBV7-9 and TRBJ2-5, with D perhaps matching TRBD1 or TRBD2 (5 bases each). V lost 11 bases, J lost 11 bases, and 15 bases lay in between. CDR3 length: 10 amino acids. CDR1 and CDR2 (germline): SEHNR, FQNEAQ (reference sequence). Full variable domain (remainder filled in from reference TRBV7-9 and TRBJ2-5): DTGVSQNPRHKITKRGQNVTFRCDPISEHNRLYWYRQTLGQGPEFLTYFQNEAQLEKSRLLSDRFSAERPKGSFSTLEIQRTEQGDSAMYLCAAGGPEQYFGPGTRLLVL.

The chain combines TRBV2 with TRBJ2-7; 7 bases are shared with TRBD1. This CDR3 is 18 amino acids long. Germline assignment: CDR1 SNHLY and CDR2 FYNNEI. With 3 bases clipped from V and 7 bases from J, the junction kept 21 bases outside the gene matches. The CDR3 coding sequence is TGTGCCAGCAGTGATTTGTTGCTGGCCAGGGGGAATAACAATGAGCAGTACTTC. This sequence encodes CASSDLLLARGNNNEQYF.

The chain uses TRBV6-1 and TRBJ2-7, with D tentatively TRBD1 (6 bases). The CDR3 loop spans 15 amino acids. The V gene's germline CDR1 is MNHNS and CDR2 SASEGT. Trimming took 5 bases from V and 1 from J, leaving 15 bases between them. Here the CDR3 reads CASSMGHGASYEQYF. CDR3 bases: TGTGCCAGCAGTATGGGACATGGGGCATCCTACGAGCAGTACTTC.

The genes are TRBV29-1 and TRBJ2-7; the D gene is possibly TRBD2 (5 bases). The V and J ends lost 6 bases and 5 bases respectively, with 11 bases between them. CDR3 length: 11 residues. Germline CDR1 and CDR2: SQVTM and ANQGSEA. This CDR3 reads CSVTTRNEQYF. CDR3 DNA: TGCAGCGTCACCACTAGGAACGAGCAGTACTTC.